This TCR beta chain derives from a study of cytotoxic CD8 clonotypes in ibrutinib-treated CLL. Profiling relied on immunoSEQ multiplex PCR, and the TCRdb table lists in-frame clones only, not all of them. The top ten clones hold about 5% of a sample with 110,000 to 150,000 clones, 70% to 80% of them seen once. Note on this clone: Its specificity is unknown.

Germline-derived CDR1 and CDR2 are MNHEY and SMNVEV (reference sequence). The length of the CDR3 is 14 residues. With 7 bases removed from V and 0 bases from J, the gap between germline ends came to 10 bases. Findings and limits, study-wide: Clonality rose at ibrutinib response, held steady in sustained remission, and fell toward baseline at progression. Treatment left the uncommon public clonotypes either contracted or stable in frequency.

The sequence was obtained from a human donor with chronic lymphocytic leukemia. Sequenced material: PBMCs, taken after 24 months of ibrutinib treatment. This chain links TRBV27 with TRBJ2-1; weak D call: TRBD1 (5 bases). CDR3 DNA sequence: TGTGCCAGCAAGGGGTCAAACTCCTACAATGAGCAGTTCTTC. This sequence encodes CASKGSNSYNEQFF.